The 5 T cell receptor beta chains presented below share a single source sample, sequenced in a study of shared clonotypes between healthy human individuals. The data were produced by immunoSEQ multiplex PCR, yet TCRdb's version contains in-frame clones alone and is incomplete. The sample carries about 2 million clones, roughly 94% recorded once. The source material was naive CD4+ T cells sorted from blood. Subset denoted: CD45RA+ positively selected. The receptors shown here come from a man younger than 30 in good health.

This chain links TRBV10-3 with TRBJ2-3; D unresolved. Germline CDR1 reads ENHRY; CDR2 reads SYGVKD. The CDR3 extends over 11 amino acids. Trimming removed 8 bases from V and 3 bases from J, with 6 bases in between. This chain's CDR3 is CAIGITDTQYF. CDR3 bases: TGTGCCATCGGAATTACAGATACGCAGTATTTT.

The rearrangement joins TRBV18 to TRBJ2-3, with 11 bases matching TRBD2. V lost 6 bases, J lost 0 bases, and 8 bases stayed unmatched. The CDR3 length is 17 residues. CDR1 is KGHSH, CDR2 LQKENI, per germline. CDR3 region: CASSPLAGGGSTDTQYF. The CDR3 DNA is TGTGCCAGCTCCCCCCTAGCGGGGGGAGGGAGCACAGATACGCAGTATTTT.

The chain joins TRBV5-1 to TRBJ2-6; D could derive from TRBD1 or TRBD2 (6 bases each). The V and J ends lost 6 bases and 9 bases respectively, with 22 bases between them. Germline V gene sequence: CDR1 SGHRS, CDR2 YFSETQ. The CDR3 contains 16 residues. The CDR3 reads CASTPTWEGGSNVLTF. In nucleotides, the CDR3 is TGCGCCAGCACTCCGACCTGGGAAGGGGGGAGCAACGTCCTGACTTTC.

The chain employs TRBV2 and TRBJ1-6; TRBD1 agrees at 8 bases. Germline lookup yields CDR1 SNHLY and CDR2 FYNNEI. Trimming cost V 0 bases and J 10 bases; bases outside gene matches: 8. CDR3 length: 16 residues. The CDR3 protein is CASSEALAGGQSPLHF. The CDR3 DNA follows: TGTGCCAGCAGTGAAGCGCTGGCAGGGGGCCAATCACCCCTCCACTTT.

This clone was detected only once. This sequence joins TRBV20-1 and TRBJ2-3; 8 bases agree with TRBD2. Germline V gene lookup returns CDR1 DFQATT and CDR2 SNEGSKA (reference sequence). The J segment lost 9 bases and the V segment lost 3 bases, leaving 2 bases of the junction unmatched. The CDR3 sequence is 11 residues long. CDR3 protein: CSASREGTQYF. CDR3 DNA: TGCAGTGCTAGCCGGGAGGGAACGCAGTATTTT.